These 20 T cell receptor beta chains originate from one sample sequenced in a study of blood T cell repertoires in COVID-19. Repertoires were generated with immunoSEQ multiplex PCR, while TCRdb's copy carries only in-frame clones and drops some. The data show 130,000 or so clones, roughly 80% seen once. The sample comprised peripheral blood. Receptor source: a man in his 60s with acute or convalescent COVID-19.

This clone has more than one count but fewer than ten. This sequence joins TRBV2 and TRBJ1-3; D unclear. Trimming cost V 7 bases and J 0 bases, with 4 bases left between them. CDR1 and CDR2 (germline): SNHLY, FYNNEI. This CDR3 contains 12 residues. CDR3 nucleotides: TGTGCCAGCACCCTCTCTGGAAACACCATATATTTT. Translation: CASTLSGNTIYF.

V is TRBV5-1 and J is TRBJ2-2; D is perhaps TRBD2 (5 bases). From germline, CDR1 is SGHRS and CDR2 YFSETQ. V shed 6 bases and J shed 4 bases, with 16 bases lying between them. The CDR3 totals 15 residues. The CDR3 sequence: CASTERTSITGELFF. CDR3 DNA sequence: TGCGCCAGCACGGAAAGGACTTCTATCACCGGGGAGCTGTTTTTT.

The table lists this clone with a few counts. CDR3 DNA: TGTGCCAGCAGTTCCGACAGTTATAATTCACCCCTCCACTTT. Residues: CASSSDSYNSPLHF. The rearrangement joins TRBV7-9 to TRBJ1-6; D is perhaps TRBD1 (5 bases). The V end lost 6 bases, the J end lost 4 bases, and 10 bases lay between the germline ends. Germline lookup yields CDR1 SEHNR and CDR2 FQNEAQ (reference sequence). The CDR3 length is 14 residues.

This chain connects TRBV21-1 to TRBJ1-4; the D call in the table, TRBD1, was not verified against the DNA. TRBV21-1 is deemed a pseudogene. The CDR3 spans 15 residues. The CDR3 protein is CASRKGGTGDEKLFF. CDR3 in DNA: TGTGCCAGCAGGAAAGGGGGGACAGGGGATGAAAAACTGTTTTTT.

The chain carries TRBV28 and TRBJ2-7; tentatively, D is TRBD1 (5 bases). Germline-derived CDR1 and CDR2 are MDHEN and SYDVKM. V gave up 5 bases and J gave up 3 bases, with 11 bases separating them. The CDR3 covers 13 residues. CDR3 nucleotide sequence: TGTGCCAGCAGTACAGGTCGTCACTACGAGCAGTACTTC. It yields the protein CASSTGRHYEQYF.

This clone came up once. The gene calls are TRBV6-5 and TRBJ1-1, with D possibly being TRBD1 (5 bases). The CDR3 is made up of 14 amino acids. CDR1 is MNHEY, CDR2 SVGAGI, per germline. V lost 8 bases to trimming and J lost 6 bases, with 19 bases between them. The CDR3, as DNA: TGTGCCAGCGAGACTTGGCGGGACCCACCTGAAGCTTTCTTT. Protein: CASETWRDPPEAFF.

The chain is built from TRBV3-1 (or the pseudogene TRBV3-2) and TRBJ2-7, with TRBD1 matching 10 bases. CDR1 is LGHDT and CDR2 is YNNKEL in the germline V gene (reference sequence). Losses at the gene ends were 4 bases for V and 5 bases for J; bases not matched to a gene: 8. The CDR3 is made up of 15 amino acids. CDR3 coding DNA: TGTGCCAGCAGCCTCCCGGGACAGGGGTTCAACGAGCAGTACTTC. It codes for CASSLPGQGFNEQYF.

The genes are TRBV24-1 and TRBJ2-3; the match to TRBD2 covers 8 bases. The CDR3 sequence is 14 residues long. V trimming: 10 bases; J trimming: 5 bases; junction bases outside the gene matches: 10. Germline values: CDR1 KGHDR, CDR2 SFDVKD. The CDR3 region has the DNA TGTGCCACTGGGACTAGGGAATTGATAGATACGCAGTATTTT. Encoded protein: CATGTRELIDTQYF.

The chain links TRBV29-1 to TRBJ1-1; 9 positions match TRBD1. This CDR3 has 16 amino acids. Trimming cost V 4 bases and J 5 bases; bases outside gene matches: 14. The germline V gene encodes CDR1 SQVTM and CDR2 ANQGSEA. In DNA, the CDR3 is TGCAGCGTTGCTTGGGGACAGGGATGGATAGGGACTGAAGCTTTCTTT. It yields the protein CSVAWGQGWIGTEAFF.

The CDR3 coding sequence is TGCGCCAGCAGCTGGGGACTAGCGGGAGTGGAGCAGTACTTC. Translating it yields CASSWGLAGVEQYF. The rearrangement links TRBV5-1 to TRBJ2-7; 14 nucleotides line up with TRBD2. The CDR3 has 14 residues. V dropped 3 bases and J dropped 7; count of bases not matched to a gene: 3. Germline V lookup: CDR1 SGHRS, CDR2 YFSETQ.

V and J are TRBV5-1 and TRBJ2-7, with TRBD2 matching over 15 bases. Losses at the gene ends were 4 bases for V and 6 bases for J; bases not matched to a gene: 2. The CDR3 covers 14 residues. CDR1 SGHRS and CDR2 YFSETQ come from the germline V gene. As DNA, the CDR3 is TGCGCCAGCAGCAGGGGACTAGCGGGGGGCGAGCAGTACTTC. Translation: CASSRGLAGGEQYF.

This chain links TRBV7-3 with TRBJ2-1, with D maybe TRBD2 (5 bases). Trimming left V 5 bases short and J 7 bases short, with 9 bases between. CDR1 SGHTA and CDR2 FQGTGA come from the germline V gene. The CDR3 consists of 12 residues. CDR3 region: CASSPTGNEQFF. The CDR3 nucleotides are TGTGCCAGCAGCCCAACGGGGAATGAGCAGTTCTTC.

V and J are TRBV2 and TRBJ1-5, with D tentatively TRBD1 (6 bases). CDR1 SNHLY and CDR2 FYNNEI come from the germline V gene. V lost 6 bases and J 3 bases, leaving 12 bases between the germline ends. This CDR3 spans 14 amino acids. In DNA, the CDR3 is TGTGCCAGCAGCGCCGGACAGCTCAATCAGCCCCAGCATTTT. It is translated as CASSAGQLNQPQHF.

Written as DNA, the CDR3 is TGTGCCTTGGGGGGGCAGGGTAATGAAAAACTGTTTTTT. It is translated as CALGGQGNEKLFF. The J gene is TRBJ1-4, the V gene TRBV30; a possible D gene is TRBD1 (6 bases). The germline gives CDR1 GTSNPN, CDR2 SVGIG (reference sequence). This CDR3 is built from 13 residues. V lost 7 bases and J 4 bases, leaving 13 bases between the germline ends.

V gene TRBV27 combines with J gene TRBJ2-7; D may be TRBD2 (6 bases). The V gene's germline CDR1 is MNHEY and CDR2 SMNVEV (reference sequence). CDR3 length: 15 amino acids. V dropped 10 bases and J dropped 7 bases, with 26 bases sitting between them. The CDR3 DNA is TGTGCCACGAACGACGGGGCTAGCGCCAGCCGGGAGCAGTACTTC. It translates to CATNDGASASREQYF.

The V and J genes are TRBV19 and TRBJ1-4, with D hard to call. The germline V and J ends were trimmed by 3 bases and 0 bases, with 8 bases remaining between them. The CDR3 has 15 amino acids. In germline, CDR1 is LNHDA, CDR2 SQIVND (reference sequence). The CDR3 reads CASSMGGATNEKLFF. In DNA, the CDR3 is TGTGCCAGTAGTATGGGAGGAGCAACTAATGAAAAACTGTTTTTT.

The CDR3 nucleotides are TGCGCCAGCAGACCGGACTCGCTAGGAGGCAATGAGCAGTTCTTC. Translating it yields CASRPDSLGGNEQFF. The gene calls are TRBV5-1 and TRBJ2-1; perhaps TRBD2 as D (5 bases). Per germline, CDR1 SGHRS and CDR2 YFSETQ. V was cut by 5 bases and J by 6 bases, with 18 bases left in between. The CDR3 spans 15 residues.

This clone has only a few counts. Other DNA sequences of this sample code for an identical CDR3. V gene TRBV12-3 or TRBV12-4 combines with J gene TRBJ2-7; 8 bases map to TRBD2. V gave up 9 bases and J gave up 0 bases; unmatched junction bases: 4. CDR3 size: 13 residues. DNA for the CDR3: TGTGCCAGTCGACTAGCGAGCTCCTACGAGCAGTACTTC. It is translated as CASRLASSYEQYF.

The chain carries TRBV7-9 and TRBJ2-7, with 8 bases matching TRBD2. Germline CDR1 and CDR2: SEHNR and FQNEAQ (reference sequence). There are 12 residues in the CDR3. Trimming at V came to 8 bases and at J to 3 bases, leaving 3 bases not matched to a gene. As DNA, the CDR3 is TGTGCCAGCGTTGGGACTAGCTACGAGCAGTACTTC. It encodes CASVGTSYEQYF.

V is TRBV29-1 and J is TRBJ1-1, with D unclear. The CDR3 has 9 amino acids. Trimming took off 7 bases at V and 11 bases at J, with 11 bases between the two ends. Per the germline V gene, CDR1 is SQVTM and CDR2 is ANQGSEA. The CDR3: CSDGGMAFF. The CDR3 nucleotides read TGCAGCGACGGAGGGATGGCTTTCTTT.